Described below is a single T cell receptor beta chain sequence and its context. What it recognizes is unknown. The sample's time point: baseline, week 1 (first vaccination visit). Specified treatment: pre-vaccination baseline after standard-of-care therapy. The donor cohort comprised cases of new WHO grade 3 or 4 IDH1-mutant, ATRX-lost astrocytoma. Some clones are missing from TCRdb's copy, which holds only in-frame ones; the method was immunoSEQ multiplex PCR. The data hold 50,000 to 65,000 clones, with roughly 80% observed a single time. The record originates from a study of a mutant IDH1 vaccine in newly diagnosed glioma. Study at large: Treated patients comprised about 60% males and approximately 40% females, mean age roughly 40 years. Patients arrived already treated with radiotherapy, temozolomide, or both, most having had both.

Study outcomes and limitations: Changes in top peripheral clonotypes did not appear linked to pseudoprogression.

This CDR3 has 17 amino acids. The receptor was isolated from a woman between 40 and 50 years old with glioma. The source was PBMCs, collected from a glioma patient treated with radiotherapy, temozolomide or both. The gene calls are TRBV1 and TRBJ1-1; the DNA was not compared with TRBD1, the D call given in the table. TRBV1 is termed a pseudogene. The CDR3 DNA reads as TGCACCAGCAGCTTGCCCTTGGGGCCCCCAATGAACACTGAAGCTTTCTTT. Amino acid sequence: CTSSLPLGPPMNTEAFF.